This entry lists 15 T cell receptor beta chains sequenced from one sample in a study of quantifying T cell responses using KT2 cells. Whole-study context: cDNA was made from DNase-treated RNA using alpha and beta constant primers.

A single-stranded UMI oligo with SP2 sequence was ligated to cDNA 3' ends. First-round PCR used roughly 4 cycles and beta primers RC1.1 and RC1.2 covering TRBC1 and TRBC2. TCRdb ran MiXCR on the UMI-ligation and nested PCR reads and lists one entry per CDR3 protein. The table records over 35,000 distinct CDR3 sequences, approximately 15% of them present only once. What was sequenced was PBMCs spiked with cells of the T cell clone KT2. The receptors were gathered from a human donor.

This chain joins TRBV27 and TRBJ2-7; TRBD1 is a possible D gene (5 bases). This CDR3 spans 15 amino acids. In germline, CDR1 is MNHEY, CDR2 SMNVEV (reference sequence). Trimming left V 2 bases short and J 4 bases short, with 15 bases between. The CDR3 DNA follows: TGTGCCAGCAGTTTAAAGGGGTTCGCGGTTTACGAGCAGTACTTC. Protein product: CASSLKGFAVYEQYF.

The V and J genes are TRBV29-1 and TRBJ2-1, with 16 bases lining up with TRBD2. Germline V lookup: CDR1 SQVTM, CDR2 ANQGSEA. With 5 bases clipped from V and 5 bases from J, the junction kept 9 bases outside the gene matches. This CDR3 comprises 17 residues. CDR3 DNA sequence: TGCAGCGTTCTGGATCCGGGACTAGCGGGAGGGGACAATGAGCAGTTCTTC. It yields the protein CSVLDPGLAGGDNEQFF.

In this sample, this clonotype turned up a few times. J is TRBJ1-3 and V is TRBV3-1; 9 nucleotides match TRBD1. Germline V gene data show CDR1 as LGHDT and CDR2 as YNNKEL (reference sequence). Germline trimming cut 4 bases from V and 2 bases from J; bases unmatched to any gene: 9. The CDR3 contains 17 residues. The CDR3 region has the DNA TGTGCCAGCAGCCCGACTGGACAGGGGATGGCTGGAAACACCATATATTTT. It codes for CASSPTGQGMAGNTIYF. The whole variable domain, remainder taken from reference TRBV3-1 and TRBJ1-3, is DTAVSQTPKYLVTQMGNDKSIKCEQNLGHDTMYWYKQDSKKFLKIMFSYNNKELIINETVPNRFSPKSPDKAHLNLHINSLELGDSAVYFCASSPTGQGMAGNTIYFGEGSWLTVV.

There are many counts of this clonotype. V gene TRBV12-3 or TRBV12-4 combines with J gene TRBJ1-6; maybe TRBD1 (5 bases). V was shortened by 0 bases and J by 5 bases, with 14 bases between the two germline ends. The CDR3 spans 17 residues. The CDR3 DNA follows: TGTGCCAGCAGTTTAGCGGGGCCTGGCAGGAATAATTCACCCCTCCACTTT. Amino acid sequence: CASSLAGPGRNNSPLHF.

J is TRBJ1-1 and V is TRBV6-5; D is possibly TRBD1 (5 bases). V lost 7 bases and J 9 bases, leaving 15 bases between the germline ends. Germline CDR1 reads MNHEY; CDR2 reads SVGAGI. The CDR3 has 12 residues. The CDR3 bases are TGTGCCAGCACCTCTGACAGCCGAAAAGCTTTCTTT. It translates to CASTSDSRKAFF.

The rearrangement uses TRBV12-3 or TRBV12-4 and TRBJ1-5; D is undetermined. V was pared by 3 bases and J by 9 bases, with 9 bases between. The CDR3 has 12 residues. DNA for the CDR3: TGTGCCAGCAGTTTGGGTTCGCGGCCCCAGCATTTT. Translated, it gives CASSLGSRPQHF.

The chain recombines TRBV4-1 with TRBJ1-5; maybe TRBD1 (6 bases). Per the germline V gene, CDR1 is MGHRA and CDR2 is YSYEKL. The CDR3 has 18 residues. V lost 2 bases, J lost 5 bases, and 22 bases lay in between. The CDR3 DNA sequence: TGCGCCAGCAGCCAATATCAGGGGTCCCCAGACTCAGATCAGCCCCAGCATTTT. It encodes CASSQYQGSPDSDQPQHF.

There are many counts of this clonotype. The CDR3 bases are TGTGCCAGCACCAACCCGACAGGAGCGCGGGAGCAGTACTTC. Its translation: CASTNPTGAREQYF. This chain uses TRBV11-2 with TRBJ2-7, with D perhaps TRBD1 (6 bases). The V end lost 7 bases, the J end lost 7 bases, and 20 bases lay between the germline ends. This CDR3 region has 14 residues. Germline V gives CDR1 SGHAT, CDR2 FQNNGV.

This rearrangement joins TRBV2 to TRBJ1-4; 7 nucleotides line up with TRBD1. CDR1 is SNHLY and CDR2 is FYNNEI in the germline V gene. The CDR3 has 14 residues. V lost 9 bases and J lost 5; bases outside the gene matches: 9. The DNA for the CDR3 is TGTGCCAGTCAGGAGGGACAGCCGAATGAAAAACTGTTTTTT. It codes for CASQEGQPNEKLFF.

This rearrangement joins TRBV2 to TRBJ2-7, with TRBD2 matching 8 bases. The CDR3 totals 12 residues. V dropped 8 bases and J dropped 6; count of bases not matched to a gene: 6. Germline V gene sequence: CDR1 SNHLY, CDR2 FYNNEI. CDR3 DNA: TGTGCCAGCCAAACCCTAGCGGGCGAGCAGTACTTC. Translated: CASQTLAGEQYF.

This clonotype came up a few times. V gene TRBV2 combines with J gene TRBJ1-2, with 7 bases identical to TRBD1. J lost 2 bases, V lost 6 bases, and 9 bases had no gene match. The CDR3 consists of 15 residues. Germline values: CDR1 SNHLY, CDR2 FYNNEI. CDR3 region: CASSPAGQRNYGYTF. The CDR3 bases are TGTGCCAGCAGCCCTGCGGGACAGAGAAACTATGGCTACACCTTC.

The genes are TRBV2 and TRBJ2-2; D is possibly TRBD2 (6 bases). V lost 8 bases to trimming and J lost 3 bases, with 16 bases between them. Looked up from germline, CDR1 is SNHLY and CDR2 is FYNNEI. This CDR3 contains 15 residues. CDR3 bases: TGTGCCAGCCGCCTGGGCGGGGTGCACACCGGGGAGCTGTTTTTT. Its translation: CASRLGGVHTGELFF.

Ten or more counts support this clonotype. The gene calls are TRBV3-1 and TRBJ2-2; no reliable D call. CDR1 and CDR2 from the germline V gene are LGHDT and YNNKEL (reference sequence). Trimming shortened V by 1 base and J by 5 bases, and 5 bases separated the two germline ends. The CDR3 loop spans 13 amino acids. CDR3 sequence (DNA): TGTGCCAGCAGCCAAGGGCTTACCGGGGAGCTGTTTTTT. This encodes CASSQGLTGELFF.

Ten or more counts support this clonotype. This chain joins TRBV7-2 and TRBJ2-4; 10 positions agree with TRBD1. Losses at the gene ends were 2 bases for V and 8 bases for J; bases not matched to a gene: 6. CDR3 length equals 15 residues. Germline CDR1 reads SGHTA; CDR2 reads FQGNSA. The CDR3 coding sequence is TGTGCCAGCAGCTTACAGGGACAGGGGATGGACATTCAGTACTTC. Translation gives CASSLQGQGMDIQYF.

The rearrangement uses TRBV25-1 and TRBJ2-1; TRBD1 matches 9 bases. The V gene's germline CDR1 is MGHDK and CDR2 SYGVNS. The CDR3 is made up of 17 amino acids. V shed 4 bases and J 2 bases; nucleotides not matched to a gene: 9. CDR3 DNA sequence: TGTGCCAGCAGTGCACCAAGACAGGGGGTGGCCTACAATGAGCAGTTCTTC. This encodes CASSAPRQGVAYNEQFF. Based on the CDR3 plus reference TRBV25-1 and TRBJ2-1, the full variable domain is EADIYQTPRYLVIGTGKKITLECSQTMGHDKMYWYQQDPGMELHLIHYSYGVNSTEKGDLSSESTVSRIRTEHFPLTLESARPSHTSQYLCASSAPRQGVAYNEQFFGPGTRLTVL.